This T cell receptor beta chain was retrieved from a study of blood T cell repertoires in COVID-19. CDR3 size: 15 residues. The V end lost 1 base, the J end lost 2 bases, and 11 bases lay between the germline ends. Germline lookup yields CDR1 WNHNN and CDR2 SYGVQD (reference sequence). The repertoire was sequenced with immunoSEQ multiplex PCR; TCRdb's copy has only in-frame clones and lacks some. The sample carries 200,000 to 300,000 clones, around 86% recorded once. The chain couples TRBV10-1 to TRBJ1-1; a weak D match, TRBD1 (6 bases). This clonotype was sampled from a young woman who had recovered from COVID-19. The sample taken for sequencing was PBMCs or T cells enriched from blood (not recorded which). CDR3 bases: TGCGCCAGCAGTGAGTTAGTGGGGGCAAACACTGAAGCTTTCTTT. Translated: CASSELVGANTEAFF.